Listed below are T cell receptor beta chains from one sample, sequenced in a study of blood T cell repertoires in COVID-19. Profiled with immunoSEQ multiplex PCR; TCRdb holds only in-frame clones, not every one. The profile shows over 100,000 clones, roughly 83% of them singletons. The specimen sequenced was peripheral blood. All receptors come from an elderly woman with acute or convalescent COVID-19. CDR3s include the opening cysteine and the closing phenylalanine or tryptophan. D genes are given only for firm matches. For some rows the clone size is stated as once, few or many, or as a class when expanded; others skip it.

J gene: TRBJ2-3
D gene: TRBD2
clone size: -
V gene: TRBV2
CDR3 protein: CASSRGGVTDTQYF
CDR3 DNA: TGTGCCAGCAGTCGGGGGGGTGTCACAGATACGCAGTATTTT

J gene: TRBJ1-5
D gene: -
clone size: -
V gene: TRBV30
CDR3 protein: CAWSPGKYQPQHF
CDR3 DNA: TGTGCCTGGAGTCCCGGGAAGTATCAGCCCCAGCATTTT

J gene: TRBJ1-1
D gene: -
clone size: -
V gene: TRBV6-5
CDR3 protein: CASIPTGYDTEAFF
CDR3 DNA: TGTGCCAGCATTCCTACAGGGTACGACACTGAAGCTTTCTTT

J gene: TRBJ1-4
D gene: -
clone size: -
V gene: TRBV6-6
CDR3 protein: CASTRDFNEKLFF
CDR3 DNA: TGTGCCAGCACCCGGGACTTTAATGAAAAACTGTTTTTT

J gene: TRBJ1-2
D gene: TRBD1
clone size: -
V gene: TRBV5-6
CDR3 protein: CASSLTGTGYGYTF
CDR3 DNA: TGTGCCAGCAGCTTGACAGGGACAGGCTATGGCTACACCTTC

J gene: TRBJ2-5
D gene: -
clone size: once
V gene: TRBV19
CDR3 protein: CASSSTGVETQYF
CDR3 DNA: TGTGCCAGTAGTTCCACCGGGGTGGAGACCCAGTACTTC

J gene: TRBJ1-2
D gene: -
clone size: -
V gene: TRBV19
CDR3 protein: CASSIGGVNYGYTF
CDR3 DNA: TGTGCCAGTAGTATAGGGGGAGTCAACTATGGCTACACCTTC

J gene: TRBJ1-5
D gene: TRBD1
clone size: -
V gene: TRBV10-3
CDR3 protein: CATRTGDQPQHF
CDR3 DNA: TGTGCCACAAGGACAGGGGACCAGCCCCAGCATTTT

J gene: TRBJ1-5
D gene: -
clone size: -
V gene: TRBV9
CDR3 protein: CASSVGRDSDQPQHF
CDR3 DNA: TGTGCCAGCAGCGTAGGCCGAGACAGCGATCAGCCCCAGCATTTT

J gene: TRBJ1-1
D gene: -
clone size: -
V gene: TRBV6-7
CDR3 protein: CASSPNTEAFF
CDR3 DNA: TGTGCCAGCAGTCCAAACACTGAAGCTTTCTTT

J gene: TRBJ1-2
D gene: TRBD1
clone size: -
V gene: TRBV29-1
CDR3 protein: CSVDVGRGLTGYTF
CDR3 DNA: TGCAGCGTTGATGTCGGCAGGGGGCTGACGGGCTACACCTTC

J gene: TRBJ2-5
D gene: -
clone size: few
V gene: TRBV18
CDR3 protein: CASSIFQGNQETQYF
CDR3 DNA: TGTGCCAGCTCAATCTTTCAGGGGAACCAAGAGACCCAGTACTTC

J gene: TRBJ1-2
D gene: -
clone size: -
V gene: TRBV19
CDR3 protein: CASSIRGQWGHYGYTF
CDR3 DNA: TGTGCCAGTAGTATAAGAGGACAGTGGGGCCACTATGGCTACACCTTC

J gene: TRBJ2-1
D gene: -
clone size: once
V gene: TRBV7-8
CDR3 protein: CASRAPGQGKDNEQFF
CDR3 DNA: TGTGCCAGCAGAGCTCCGGGACAAGGGAAAGACAATGAGCAGTTCTTC

J gene: TRBJ1-5
D gene: TRBD1
clone size: few
V gene: TRBV19
CDR3 protein: CASSEQGANGNQPQHF
CDR3 DNA: TGTGCCAGTAGTGAACAGGGGGCGAATGGCAATCAGCCCCAGCATTTT

J gene: TRBJ1-4
D gene: TRBD1
clone size: -
V gene: TRBV5-4
CDR3 protein: CASSPGIGTGDSNEKLFF
CDR3 DNA: TGTGCCAGCAGCCCCGGGATTGGGACAGGGGACTCTAATGAAAAACTGTTTTTT

J gene: TRBJ2-2
D gene: -
clone size: -
V gene: TRBV5-4
CDR3 protein: CASSLDLAGETGELFF
CDR3 DNA: TGTGCCAGCAGCTTGGATTTAGCAGGGGAAACCGGGGAGCTGTTTTTT

J gene: TRBJ2-5
D gene: TRBD1
clone size: -
V gene: TRBV5-4
CDR3 protein: CASSLPQGAQETQYF
CDR3 DNA: TGTGCCAGCAGCTTGCCACAGGGGGCCCAAGAGACCCAGTACTTC

J gene: TRBJ1-3
D gene: TRBD1
clone size: -
V gene: TRBV19
CDR3 protein: CASRVQGSGNTIYF
CDR3 DNA: TGTGCCAGTAGAGTACAGGGGAGTGGAAACACCATATATTTT

J gene: TRBJ1-2
D gene: -
clone size: -
V gene: TRBV6-2/TRBV6-3
CDR3 protein: CASSYPEYGYTF
CDR3 DNA: TGTGCCAGCAGTTATCCCGAGTATGGCTACACCTTC

J gene: TRBJ2-1
D gene: TRBD2
clone size: -
V gene: TRBV19
CDR3 protein: CASSIRLAGGLVGDEQFF
CDR3 DNA: TGTGCCAGTAGTATAAGGCTAGCGGGAGGGTTAGTCGGGGATGAGCAGTTCTTC

J gene: TRBJ1-5
D gene: -
clone size: -
V gene: TRBV3-1/TRBV3-2
CDR3 protein: CASSQVGYGDQPQHF
CDR3 DNA: TGTGCCAGCAGCCAGGTGGGCTATGGCGATCAGCCCCAGCATTTT

J gene: TRBJ1-2
D gene: TRBD1
clone size: once
V gene: TRBV19
CDR3 protein: CASSIEGQGRGGYTF
CDR3 DNA: TGTGCCAGTAGTATAGAGGGACAGGGGCGAGGTGGCTACACCTTC

J gene: TRBJ2-7
D gene: TRBD2
clone size: few
V gene: TRBV28
CDR3 protein: CASCYPGGAEQYF
CDR3 DNA: TGTGCCAGCTGTTACCCGGGGGGAGCCGAGCAGTACTTC

J gene: TRBJ1-5
D gene: TRBD1
clone size: many
V gene: TRBV19
CDR3 protein: CASSAGQALNQPQHF
CDR3 DNA: TGTGCCAGTAGTGCGGGACAGGCCTTAAATCAGCCCCAGCATTTT

J gene: TRBJ2-1
D gene: TRBD1
clone size: once
V gene: TRBV5-1
CDR3 protein: CASSLAGTGVRNEQFF
CDR3 DNA: TGCGCCAGCAGCTTGGCCGGGACAGGGGTTCGGAATGAGCAGTTCTTC

J gene: TRBJ1-4
D gene: TRBD1
clone size: -
V gene: TRBV6-5
CDR3 protein: CASRGQGLEKLFF
CDR3 DNA: TGTGCCAGCAGGGGACAGGGGTTAGAAAAACTGTTTTTT

J gene: TRBJ2-1
D gene: -
clone size: -
V gene: TRBV5-1
CDR3 protein: CASSVDTSSYNEQFF
CDR3 DNA: TGCGCCAGCAGCGTGGACACCAGCTCCTACAATGAGCAGTTCTTC

J gene: TRBJ2-2
D gene: -
clone size: -
V gene: TRBV19
CDR3 protein: CASSNQGIKGGELFF
CDR3 DNA: TGTGCCAGTAGTAATCAGGGCATAAAGGGCGGGGAGCTGTTTTTT

J gene: TRBJ1-1
D gene: -
clone size: -
V gene: TRBV5-1
CDR3 protein: CASSLVTVMNTEAFF
CDR3 DNA: TGCGCCAGCAGCTTGGTGACAGTCATGAACACTGAAGCTTTCTTT

J gene: TRBJ1-5
D gene: -
clone size: -
V gene: TRBV18
CDR3 protein: CASSPGDQPQHF
CDR3 DNA: TGTGCCAGCTCACCGGGCGATCAGCCCCAGCATTTT

J gene: TRBJ2-5
D gene: -
clone size: -
V gene: TRBV3-1/TRBV3-2
CDR3 protein: CASSQDLAVGAQYF
CDR3 DNA: TGTGCCAGCAGCCAAGACCTCGCGGTAGGGGCCCAGTACTTC

J gene: TRBJ1-2
D gene: TRBD1
clone size: -
V gene: TRBV25-1
CDR3 protein: CATRQGRSGGYTF
CDR3 DNA: TGTGCCACCCGACAGGGAAGGTCTGGCGGCTACACCTTC

J gene: TRBJ1-1
D gene: TRBD1
clone size: -
V gene: TRBV2
CDR3 protein: CASTAQTGTEAFF
CDR3 DNA: TGTGCCAGCACCGCCCAGACAGGGACTGAAGCTTTCTTT

J gene: TRBJ1-2
D gene: TRBD1
clone size: -
V gene: TRBV9
CDR3 protein: CASSASGTGAWGYTF
CDR3 DNA: TGTGCCAGCAGCGCGTCCGGGACAGGGGCTTGGGGCTACACCTTC

J gene: TRBJ2-7
D gene: TRBD1
clone size: -
V gene: TRBV18
CDR3 protein: CASSPSDRGREQYF
CDR3 DNA: TGTGCCAGCTCACCGTCGGACAGGGGCAGGGAGCAGTACTTC

J gene: TRBJ2-2
D gene: TRBD1
clone size: -
V gene: TRBV2
CDR3 protein: CASSNRQGGITGELFF
CDR3 DNA: TGTGCCAGCAGTAACCGACAGGGGGGAATCACCGGGGAGCTGTTTTTT

J gene: TRBJ2-5
D gene: -
clone size: few
V gene: TRBV3-1/TRBV3-2
CDR3 protein: CASSQAGRETQYF
CDR3 DNA: TGTGCCAGCAGCCAAGCAGGGCGAGAGACCCAGTACTTC

J gene: TRBJ2-5
D gene: TRBD1
clone size: -
V gene: TRBV6-1
CDR3 protein: CASSDDRGPGETQYF
CDR3 DNA: TGTGCCAGCAGTGACGACAGGGGGCCAGGGGAGACCCAGTACTTC

J gene: TRBJ2-2
D gene: TRBD1
clone size: -
V gene: TRBV5-1
CDR3 protein: CASSLRQGATGELFF
CDR3 DNA: TGCGCCAGCAGCTTGAGGCAGGGGGCTACCGGGGAGCTGTTTTTT

J gene: TRBJ1-2
D gene: -
clone size: -
V gene: TRBV7-2
CDR3 protein: CASSFQGNGYTF
CDR3 DNA: TGTGCCAGCAGCTTTCAGGGGAATGGCTACACCTTC

J gene: TRBJ2-3
D gene: TRBD2
clone size: once
V gene: TRBV6-5
CDR3 protein: CASSYSGGRTDTQYF
CDR3 DNA: TGTGCCAGCAGTTACTCGGGGGGGAGGACAGATACGCAGTATTTT

J gene: TRBJ1-1
D gene: -
clone size: -
V gene: TRBV9
CDR3 protein: CASTASRVETEAFF
CDR3 DNA: TGTGCCAGCACCGCAAGCAGGGTCGAAACTGAAGCTTTCTTT

J gene: TRBJ1-3
D gene: TRBD1
clone size: few
V gene: TRBV15
CDR3 protein: CATSRDTGAGNTIYF
CDR3 DNA: TGTGCCACCAGCAGAGACACAGGGGCTGGAAACACCATATATTTT

J gene: TRBJ1-1
D gene: TRBD1
clone size: -
V gene: TRBV5-1
CDR3 protein: CASSLDRLAGGRAFF
CDR3 DNA: TGCGCCAGCAGCTTGGACAGGTTGGCAGGGGGTCGAGCTTTCTTT

J gene: TRBJ1-4
D gene: TRBD1
clone size: few
V gene: TRBV7-9
CDR3 protein: CASSLGTGGEKLFF
CDR3 DNA: TGTGCCAGCAGCTTAGGGACAGGGGGTGAAAAACTGTTTTTT

J gene: TRBJ1-1
D gene: -
clone size: few
V gene: TRBV2
CDR3 protein: CASSLLQGNTEAFF
CDR3 DNA: TGTGCCAGCAGCCTTCTACAGGGGAACACTGAAGCTTTCTTT

J gene: TRBJ1-2
D gene: TRBD1
clone size: -
V gene: TRBV7-3
CDR3 protein: CASSPDRANYGYTF
CDR3 DNA: TGTGCCAGCAGCCCCGACAGGGCGAACTATGGCTACACCTTC

J gene: TRBJ2-1
D gene: -
clone size: once
V gene: TRBV5-4
CDR3 protein: CASSLRGTNNEQFF
CDR3 DNA: TGTGCCAGCAGCTTGAGGGGGACTAACAATGAGCAGTTCTTC

J gene: TRBJ1-6
D gene: -
clone size: medium-sized
V gene: TRBV6-5
CDR3 protein: CASSRTKYNSPLHF
CDR3 DNA: TGTGCCAGCAGCCGTACTAAGTATAATTCACCCCTCCACTTT

J gene: TRBJ2-3
D gene: -
clone size: -
V gene: TRBV5-3
CDR3 protein: CARRKTGIGTDTQYF
CDR3 DNA: TGTGCCAGAAGGAAAACAGGGATAGGCACAGATACGCAGTATTTT